The 3 T cell receptor beta chains below come from one sample, sequenced in a study of blood T cells in healthy people across ages. Combining a sample-barcoded 5' primer with a J-beta primer mix, a second PCR ran for 7 to 11 cycles. Via MiXCR, TCRdb re-called the 5' RACE reads, giving one row per CDR3 protein. The sample yields roughly 2 million distinct CDR3 sequences, just under 50% seen once. What was sequenced was blood. These receptors were taken from a woman aged 40 to 49 in good health.

J is TRBJ2-7 and V is TRBV7-9; 9 positions agree with TRBD1. The DNA end lines up better with TRBJ2-4; the J call may be wrong. The CDR3 is 19 amino acids. CDR1 is SEHNR, CDR2 FQNEAQ, per germline (reference sequence). CDR3 coding DNA: TGTGCCAGCAGCACGGGACAGGGAAGGTCCCTGTTACCCAAAAACATTCAGTACTTC. It specifies CASSTGQGRSLLPKNIQYF.

The chain carries TRBV20-1 and TRBJ2-1; 11 bases are shared with TRBD2. There are 16 residues in the CDR3. The V segment lost 1 base and the J segment 4 bases; nucleotides outside the gene matches: 6. Per the germline V gene, CDR1 is DFQATT and CDR2 is SNEGSKA (reference sequence). The CDR3 spells CSARAETSGVYNEQFF. The CDR3 DNA is TGCAGTGCTAGAGCTGAGACTAGCGGGGTTTACAATGAGCAGTTCTTC.

V usage is TRBV25-1 and J usage is TRBJ1-5; D unclear. Germline V gene lookup returns CDR1 MGHDK and CDR2 SYGVNS. The CDR3 has 15 amino acids. Trimming removed 3 bases from V and 1 base from J, with 10 bases in between. The CDR3 loop is CASSDGRQSNQPQHF. CDR3 coding DNA: TGTGCCAGCAGTGACGGAAGACAAAGCAATCAGCCCCAGCATTTT. Using reference TRBV25-1 and TRBJ1-5 for the parts outside the CDR3, the full variable domain is EADIYQTPRYLVIGTGKKITLECSQTMGHDKMYWYQQDPGMELHLIHYSYGVNSTEKGDLSSESTVSRIRTEHFPLTLESARPSHTSQYLCASSDGRQSNQPQHFGDGTRLSIL.